Included here is one TCR beta chain sequence, with context. This CDR3 region has 15 residues. Germline V gene sequence: CDR1 ENHRY, CDR2 SYGVKD. V was pared by 6 bases and J by 8 bases, with 20 bases between. The sample is drawn from a study of identical twins. Each CDR3 protein is one row after TCRdb ran MiXCR on the 5' RACE reads. The data contain fewer than 900,000 distinct CDR3 sequences, over 20% of them singletons. The sample was also linked to a second study, of T cells expressing NK-cell markers. As that study records: HCMV seropositivity marked most of the eight sequenced donors; one was seronegative. Roughly 1.0-8% of CD8+ T cells in six or seven donors belonged to dominant NKG2C+ clonotypes. It remained uncertain whether the expanded NKG2C+ T cell clones were specific for HCMV antigens.

This chain uses TRBV10-3 with TRBJ2-1; D possibly corresponds to TRBD2 (6 bases). This TCR was sampled from a young woman in good health. The sequenced sample was PBMCs. The CDR3 region is CAISAPGGSKDEQFF. The CDR3 DNA reads as TGTGCCATCAGCGCCCCCGGGGGTAGTAAAGATGAGCAGTTCTTC.